A selection of T cell receptor beta chains follows, all from one sample in a study of CD8 T cells in ankylosing spondylitis. TCRdb independently ran MiXCR on the 5' RACE reads; one entry per CDR3 protein. Of about 450,000 distinct CDR3 sequences detected, roughly 25% appear once; the ten largest clones hold approximately 1%. The sample taken for sequencing was blood, either unsorted or a sorted T cell fraction (not recorded which). The receptor set was obtained from a male donor with ankylosing spondylitis. Both conserved end residues are part of each CDR3. The D gene is left open where the match is weak. Clone size is not always given. Where it is, it says once, few, many or a class for expanded clones.

clone size	V gene	D gene	J gene	CDR3 length	CDR3 DNA	CDR3 protein
.	TRBV19	TRBD2	TRBJ2-7	18	TGTGCCAGTAGTCCGCAACCGGGACTAGCGGGAGTGGGCTACGAGCAGTACTTC	CASSPQPGLAGVGYEQYF
.	TRBV20-1	.	TRBJ1-5	16	TGCAGTGCTAGTAGGTGGGGGCGAGGTAACAATCAGCCCCAGCATTTT	CSASRWGRGNNQPQHF
few	TRBV5-1	.	TRBJ2-2	8	TGCGCCAGCAGCGAGCTGTTTTTT	CASSELFF
few	TRBV13	.	TRBJ2-7	11	TGTGCCAGCAGCTTCGTCTACGAGCAGTACTTC	CASSFVYEQYF
.	TRBV20-1	.	TRBJ2-7	16	TGCAGTGCTAGAGGGGGGCGGGGCATGGGTGGCTACGAGCAGTACTTC	CSARGGRGMGGYEQYF
.	TRBV2	.	TRBJ2-2	15	TGTGCCAGCAGTGAGGACGGATTGAACACCGGGGAGCTGTTTTTT	CASSEDGLNTGELFF
.	TRBV7-9	TRBD1	TRBJ1-1	15	TGTGCCAGCAGCTCTAGAGCAGGGGGGAACACTGAAGCTTTCTTT	CASSSRAGGNTEAFF
.	TRBV30	.	TRBJ1-2	15	TGTGCCTGGAGTGTGGGGTCTCTTGAGGGCTATGGCTACACCTTC	CAWSVGSLEGYGYTF
once	TRBV20-1	TRBD1	TRBJ2-1	15	TGCAGTGCTACGCTCATGACAGGGGGCTGGTATGAGCAGTTCTTC	CSATLMTGGWYEQFF
.	TRBV5-1	.	TRBJ2-1	16	TGCGCCAGCAGCTTGGTTTTCGACGGGAGTAAGTATGAGCAGTTCTTC	CASSLVFDGSKYEQFF
.	TRBV10-3	TRBD1	TRBJ1-2	16	TGTGCCATCAGTGACCCCGGGACAGGGGGAGGAAATGGCTACACCTTC	CAISDPGTGGGNGYTF
.	TRBV6-5	.	TRBJ1-2	16	TGTGCCAGCAGTTCCGCGGCTTTTGGACTCGCCTATGGCTACACCTTC	CASSSAAFGLAYGYTF
.	TRBV24-1	TRBD1	TRBJ2-2	17	TGTGCCACCAGTGATTATACTCGGGACAGGGTGCCCGGGGAGCTGTTTTTT	CATSDYTRDRVPGELFF
.	TRBV5-5	.	TRBJ2-1	15	TGTGCCAGCACCAAGAGGGGTAGCGGAGACAATGAGCAGTTCTTC	CASTKRGSGDNEQFF
few	TRBV5-1	TRBD1	TRBJ2-3	14	TGCGCCAGCAGCTCTAAACGACAGGGAAACACGCAGTATTTT	CASSSKRQGNTQYF
.	TRBV20-1	.	TRBJ1-3	13	TGCAGTGCTGCAGCTGACTCTGGAAACACCATATATTTT	CSAAADSGNTIYF
.	TRBV20-1	TRBD1	TRBJ2-1	16	TGCAGTGCTAGAGCCGCCACAGGGGGAGCCTACAATGAGCAGTTCTTC	CSARAATGGAYNEQFF
many	TRBV27	.	TRBJ2-2	15	TGTGCCAGCAGCCCTGGTTTGATCAGGGCAGGGGAGCTGTTTTTT	CASSPGLIRAGELFF
few	TRBV24-1	TRBD1	TRBJ2-6	19	TGTGCCACCAGTGATGTTTCCGGGACAGGGTTGGCTGGGGCCAACGTCCTGACTTTC	CATSDVSGTGLAGANVLTF
.	TRBV6-5	.	TRBJ2-1	15	TGTGCCAGCAGTTACGTTCCTAGCTCCTACAATGAGCAGTTCTTC	CASSYVPSSYNEQFF
.	TRBV3-1	.	TRBJ2-1	14	TGTGCCAGCAGCCTGGACGGTGGTGGGAATGAGCAGTTCTTC	CASSLDGGGNEQFF
few	TRBV5-5	.	TRBJ2-7	16	TGTGCCAGCAGCGGGGTATTCGGAGCAGTCTCCTACGAGCAGTACTTC	CASSGVFGAVSYEQYF
.	TRBV5-6	.	TRBJ2-1	16	TGTGCCAGCAGCCACAAGACTAGTTGGGCTTACAATGAGCAGTTCTTC	CASSHKTSWAYNEQFF
few	TRBV20-1	.	TRBJ2-3	13	TGCAGTGCTACAGACGGGCGCACAGATACGCAGTATTTT	CSATDGRTDTQYF
.	TRBV7-9	.	TRBJ2-7	16	TGTGCCAGCAGCCTCCGCCGCAGCGGAGGTTCCTACGAGCAGTACTTC	CASSLRRSGGSYEQYF
few	TRBV7-9	TRBD1	TRBJ1-2	14	TGTGCCAGCAGCTCCCTGGGACAGGGGCATGGCTACACCTTC	CASSSLGQGHGYTF
.	TRBV7-6	.	TRBJ1-1	14	TGTGCCAGCAGCTCCCTTATAGGGGGCACTGAAGCTTTCTTT	CASSSLIGGTEAFF
.	TRBV2	TRBD1	TRBJ1-1	11	TGTGCCAAGACAGGGGGGACTGAAGCTTTCTTT	CAKTGGTEAFF
.	TRBV27	TRBD1	TRBJ1-5	17	TGTGCCAGCAGTCCCGGGACAGCGGGGCTGCGTCAATGGCCCCAGCATTTT	CASSPGTAGLRQWPQHF
few	TRBV20-1	TRBD2	TRBJ2-5	14	TGCAGTGCTAGGGCCGGGACTAGCGGTGAGACCCAGTACTTC	CSARAGTSGETQYF
few	TRBV2	TRBD2	TRBJ2-5	17	TGTGCCAGCAGTGCGGTGAAGGGACTAGCGGCCCCAGGGACCCAGTACTTC	CASSAVKGLAAPGTQYF
once	TRBV6-5	.	TRBJ2-2	16	TGTGCCAGCAGTTGGCCCTCGAGGGGGTTTGGCGGGGAGCTGTTTTTT	CASSWPSRGFGGELFF
.	TRBV5-1	.	TRBJ2-7	17	TGCGCCAGCAGCCGAGGGACGGGGGTAGCGAATTCCTACGAGCAGTACTTC	CASSRGTGVANSYEQYF
.	TRBV5-1	.	TRBJ2-6	16	TGCGCCAGCAGCACTTACTCCATCTCTGGGGCCAACGTCCTGACTTTC	CASSTYSISGANVLTF
.	TRBV7-6	.	TRBJ1-3	15	TGTGCCAGCAGCTTCTCCGCTCAACCTGGAAACACCATATATTTT	CASSFSAQPGNTIYF
few	TRBV12-3/TRBV12-4	TRBD2	TRBJ2-3	13	TGTGCCAGCAGGCTAGCGGGAGCAGATACGCAGTATTTT	CASRLAGADTQYF
.	TRBV29-1	.	TRBJ2-3	13	TGCAGCGTTGAGGAAACAGGGTTGGGTACGCAGTATTTT	CSVEETGLGTQYF
.	TRBV9	TRBD2	TRBJ2-1	14	TGTGCCAGCAGCCCCGGGACTAGCATTAATGAGCAGTTCTTC	CASSPGTSINEQFF
.	TRBV5-1	TRBD1	TRBJ2-5	14	TGCGCCAGCAGCTTCCAGGGGGCAGAAGAGACCCAGTACTTC	CASSFQGAEETQYF
.	TRBV20-1	.	TRBJ2-2	14	TGCAGTGCGTGGGACCGAGCGAACACCGGGGAGCTGTTTTTT	CSAWDRANTGELFF
.	TRBV5-6	TRBD2	TRBJ2-1	15	TGTGCCAGCAGCTTCAGCGGGAGGTCCTACAATGAGCAGTTCTTC	CASSFSGRSYNEQFF
many	TRBV15	.	TRBJ1-1	19	TGTGCCACCAGCAGAGAGGCATACCGAGAAGGCCCGTTTAGGACTGAAGCTTTCTTT	CATSREAYREGPFRTEAFF